One and the same sample provided the 21 T cell receptor beta chains below, sequenced in a study of blood T cells in healthy people across ages. Primers used in a second PCR of roughly 7 to 12 cycles were a sample-barcoded 5' primer and a J-beta primer mix. In TCRdb, the 5' RACE reads were re-called with MiXCR into one record per CDR3 protein. The table records over 550,000 distinct CDR3 sequences, about 28% of them present only once. Sequenced material: blood. Receptors originate from a woman of 80 years or more in good health.

This clonotype occurred a few times. In DNA form, the CDR3 reads TGCAGCGTCGCCGGGGCGGCGGGGACCTACGAGCAGTACTTC. Translating gives CSVAGAAGTYEQYF. The chain has TRBV29-1 and TRBJ2-4; TRBD2 might be the D (6 bases). The DNA end is more similar to TRBJ2-7, so the J call may be wrong. There are 14 residues in the CDR3. Germline CDR1 is SQVTM and CDR2 is ANQGSEA.

Concerning this clonotype itself: Germline and junction disagree at one end, which may indicate a read error. This chain joins TRBV12-5 and TRBJ2-7; no clear D gene. Looked up from germline, CDR1 is LGHNT and CDR2 is FRNRAP. The CDR3 covers 11 residues. The CDR3 loop is CANGLGYKQYF. In DNA, the CDR3 is TGTGCTAATGGTTTAGGCTACAAGCAGTACTTC.

Turning to this clonotype: A much larger clone is a single base away; this may be a read error. This chain joins TRBV3-1 and TRBJ1-6; the match to TRBD1 covers 7 bases. There are 16 residues in the CDR3. J lost 3 bases, V lost 3 bases, and 5 bases had no gene match. CDR1 LGHDT and CDR2 YNNKEL come from the germline V gene (reference sequence). The CDR3, as DNA: TGTGCCAGCAGCCACTCGACAGGGCACTATAATTCACCCCTCCACTTT. It encodes CASSHSTGHYNSPLHF.

Details on this clonotype: A much larger clone lies one base from this, so it may be a read error. The gene calls are TRBV20-1 and TRBJ1-1; 7 nucleotides align to TRBD1. The germline gives CDR1 DFQATT, CDR2 SNEGSKA (reference sequence). Trimming took 6 bases from V and 5 from J; bases not matched to a gene: 12. There are 14 residues in the CDR3. The CDR3 DNA sequence: TGCAGTGCGGTTTCCCTACAGGGGAGGACTGAAGCTTTCTTT. The encoded protein is CSAVSLQGRTEAFF.

This clonotype was observed at least ten times. The rearrangement links TRBV7-2 to TRBJ2-3; D may be TRBD1 (7 bases). Germline CDR1 is SGHTA and CDR2 is FQGNSA. Trimming shortened V by 5 bases and J by 11 bases, and 20 bases separated the two germline ends. The CDR3 runs to 14 residues. CDR3: CASSPVGGGMGQYF. In nucleotides, the CDR3 is TGTGCCAGCAGCCCGGTAGGGGGCGGGATGGGGCAGTATTTT.

Comments on this clonotype: One end of the junction varies from germline; a read error may be responsible. The chain employs TRBV28 and TRBJ1-6, with unresolved D. The CDR3 has 16 residues. CDR1 is MDHEN and CDR2 is SYDVKM in the germline V gene. CDR3 DNA sequence: TGTGCCAGCAGTCCCCCCGGTGGAGGTTCGGGTTCACCCCCCCACTTT. Encoded protein: CASSPPGGGSGSPPHF. Full variable domain (rest looked up from reference TRBV28 and TRBJ1-6): DVKVTQSSRYLVKRTGEKVFLECVQDMDHENMFWYRQDPGLGLRLIYFSYDVKMKEKGDIPEGYSVSREKKERFSLILESASTNQTSMYLCASSPPGGGSGSPPHFGNGTRLTVT.

Ten or more counts support this clonotype. J is TRBJ2-5 and V is TRBV20-1; TRBD1 agrees at 9 bases. CDR1 DFQATT and CDR2 SNEGSKA come from the germline V gene (reference sequence). V dropped 3 bases and J dropped 6; count of bases not matched to a gene: 8. The CDR3 length is 14 residues. CDR3 sequence reads: CSAREGQGRKTQYF. The CDR3 DNA reads TGCAGTGCTAGGGAGGGACAGGGTCGAAAGACCCAGTACTTC.

The chain links TRBV6-5 to TRBJ2-5; D might be TRBD2 (7 bases). The ends were cut back, 2 bases at V and 7 bases at J, with 14 bases in the middle. CDR3 length: 14 residues. Germline CDR1 and CDR2: MNHEY and SVGAGI. The CDR3 loop is CASSYTRGAGTQYF. CDR3 coding DNA: TGTGCCAGCAGTTACACCCGGGGGGCAGGGACCCAGTACTTC.

At least ten counts were recorded for this clonotype. J is TRBJ2-1 and V is TRBV7-9; 8 nucleotides align to TRBD1. This CDR3 comprises 15 residues. Germline CDR1 SEHNR, CDR2 FQNEAQ (reference sequence). V trimming: 5 bases; J trimming: 4 bases; junction bases outside the gene matches: 7. CDR3 in amino acids: CASSPRQGPYNEQFF. The DNA of the CDR3 is TGTGCCAGCAGCCCGAGACAGGGGCCATACAATGAGCAGTTCTTC. The full variable domain, rest sourced from reference TRBV7-9 and TRBJ2-1, is DTGVSQNPRHKITKRGQNVTFRCDPISEHNRLYWYRQTLGQGPEFLTYFQNEAQLEKSRLLSDRFSAERPKGSFSTLEIQRTEQGDSAMYLCASSPRQGPYNEQFFGPGTRLTVL.

This clonotype was picked up a small number of times. V and J are TRBV30 and TRBJ1-1; D gene unclear. V gave up 2 bases and J gave up 8 bases, with 9 bases separating them. Germline CDR1 is GTSNPN and CDR2 is SVGIG (reference sequence). CDR3 length: 11 residues. CDR3 residues: CAWSNSREAFF. In nucleotides, the CDR3 is TGTGCCTGGAGTAACAGTAGAGAAGCTTTCTTT.

This chain connects TRBV2 to TRBJ1-6; 8 bases fit TRBD1. The length of the CDR3 is 14 residues. Germline V lookup: CDR1 SNHLY, CDR2 FYNNEI. Trimming removed 8 bases from V and 6 bases from J; junction bases left unmatched: 6. The chain's CDR3 is CASQGALTNSPLHF. CDR3 bases: TGTGCCAGCCAGGGGGCACTTACTAATTCACCCCTCCACTTT. Using reference TRBV2 and TRBJ1-6 for the parts outside the CDR3, the full variable domain is EPEVTQTPSHQVTQMGQEVILRCVPISNHLYFYWYRQILGQKVEFLVSFYNNEISEKSEIFDDQFSVERPDGSNFTLKIRSTKLEDSAMYFCASQGALTNSPLHFGNGTRLTVT.

This clonotype was observed a few times. A read error is possible here, since a much larger clone lies one base away. The chain is built from TRBV15 and TRBJ2-7; D remains unclear. The ends were cut back, 0 bases at V and 7 bases at J, with 7 bases in the middle. The CDR3 is 12 amino acids. The V gene's germline CDR1 is LNHNV and CDR2 YYDKDF (reference sequence). CDR3: CATSRETTEQYF. The CDR3 DNA reads as TGTGCCACCAGCAGAGAGACCACAGAGCAGTACTTC.

This clonotype has only a few counts. This sequence joins TRBV7-2 and TRBJ2-2; TRBD1 matches at 7 bases. CDR3 length: 13 residues. The germline V gene has CDR1 SGHTA and CDR2 FQGNSA. V lost 4 bases, J lost 7 bases, and 3 bases stayed unmatched. CDR3 in amino acids: CASSSDRVGELFF. The CDR3 DNA follows: TGTGCCAGCAGCTCCGACAGGGTCGGGGAGCTGTTTTTT.

CDR3 sequence reads: CSALAGTSSYNEQFF. The CDR3 coding sequence is TGCAGTGCCTTAGCGGGCACAAGCTCCTACAATGAGCAGTTCTTC. This chain joins TRBV20-1 and TRBJ2-1; 7 bases line up with TRBD2. The CDR3 runs 15 residues. Germline values: CDR1 DFQATT, CDR2 SNEGSKA (reference sequence). The junction had 8 bases not matched to a gene; V was cut back by 6 bases and J by 0 bases.

The chain uses TRBV20-1 and TRBJ2-1; 12 bases match TRBD2. Trimming at V came to 0 bases and at J to 7 bases, leaving 7 bases not matched to a gene. This CDR3 has 16 residues. The V gene's germline CDR1 is DFQATT and CDR2 SNEGSKA (reference sequence). DNA for the CDR3: TGCAGTGCTAGAGATCGACTAGCGGGGGCGGGTAATGAGCAGTTCTTC. This gives the protein CSARDRLAGAGNEQFF.

This chain links TRBV12-3 or TRBV12-4 with TRBJ2-2; 7 positions match TRBD2. J lost 4 bases, V lost 2 bases, and 1 base had no gene match. The length of the CDR3 is 14 residues. CDR3 nucleotides: TGTGCCAGCAGTTTACCGGGGGGCACCGGGGAGCTGTTTTTT. This encodes CASSLPGGTGELFF.

The table lists this clonotype with a few counts. This chain joins TRBV3-1 and TRBJ2-2; unclear D gene. The CDR3 runs to 12 residues. CDR1 and CDR2 (germline): LGHDT, YNNKEL (reference sequence). The V end was cut by 3 bases, the J end by 4 bases, with 3 bases between. The CDR3 coding sequence is TGTGCCAGCAGCCAGATCACCGGGGAGCTGTTTTTT. It yields the protein CASSQITGELFF.

In this sample, this clonotype turned up a few times. V usage is TRBV29-1 and J usage is TRBJ2-1, with D uncertain. This CDR3 spans 10 amino acids. Trimming shortened V by 7 bases and J by 6 bases, and 7 bases separated the two germline ends. The germline V gene encodes CDR1 SQVTM and CDR2 ANQGSEA. The CDR3 nucleotides are TGCAGCGGTTGGGGCAATGAGCAGTTCTTC. Residues: CSGWGNEQFF.

V and J are TRBV28 and TRBJ2-7; D not resolved. Trimming pared 8 bases from V and 9 bases from J, leaving 11 bases between. The germline CDR1 and CDR2 sequences are MDHEN and SYDVKM. The CDR3 loop spans 10 amino acids. Here the CDR3 reads CASSNIRQYF. The CDR3 DNA is TGTGCCAGCTCGAACATCAGGCAGTACTTC.

This clonotype was seen many times. The V gene is TRBV5-1, the J gene TRBJ2-1; D is possibly TRBD1 (6 bases). The CDR3 covers 14 residues. Germline lookup yields CDR1 SGHRS and CDR2 YFSETQ. Trimming pared 2 bases from V and 8 bases from J, leaving 14 bases between. Here the CDR3 reads CASSLTGTVDEQFF. The DNA for the CDR3 is TGCGCCAGCAGCTTAACAGGGACGGTCGATGAGCAGTTCTTC.

This clonotype has only a few counts. This clone may be a read error of a much larger clone one base away. This chain connects TRBV5-1 to TRBJ2-5; D is perhaps TRBD1 or TRBD2 (5 bases each). The better agreement between TRBJ2-7 and the DNA end casts doubt on the J call. The CDR3 sequence is 16 residues long. Germline CDR1 SGHRS, CDR2 YFSETQ. The CDR3 reads CASSPGTGGPYHEQYF. The CDR3 bases are TGCGCCAGCAGCCCGGGGACGGGCGGCCCTTACCACGAGCAGTACTTC.